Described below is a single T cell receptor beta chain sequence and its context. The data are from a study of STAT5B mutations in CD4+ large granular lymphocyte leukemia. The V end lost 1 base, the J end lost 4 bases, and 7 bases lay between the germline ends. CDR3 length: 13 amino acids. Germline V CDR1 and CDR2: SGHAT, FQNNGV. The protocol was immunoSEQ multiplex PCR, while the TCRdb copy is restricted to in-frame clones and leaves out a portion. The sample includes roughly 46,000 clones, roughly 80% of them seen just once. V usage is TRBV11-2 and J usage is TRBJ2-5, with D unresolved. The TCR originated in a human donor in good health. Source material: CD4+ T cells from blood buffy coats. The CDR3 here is CASSLGPGETQYF. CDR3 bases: TGTGCCAGCAGCTTAGGACCTGGAGAGACCCAGTACTTC.